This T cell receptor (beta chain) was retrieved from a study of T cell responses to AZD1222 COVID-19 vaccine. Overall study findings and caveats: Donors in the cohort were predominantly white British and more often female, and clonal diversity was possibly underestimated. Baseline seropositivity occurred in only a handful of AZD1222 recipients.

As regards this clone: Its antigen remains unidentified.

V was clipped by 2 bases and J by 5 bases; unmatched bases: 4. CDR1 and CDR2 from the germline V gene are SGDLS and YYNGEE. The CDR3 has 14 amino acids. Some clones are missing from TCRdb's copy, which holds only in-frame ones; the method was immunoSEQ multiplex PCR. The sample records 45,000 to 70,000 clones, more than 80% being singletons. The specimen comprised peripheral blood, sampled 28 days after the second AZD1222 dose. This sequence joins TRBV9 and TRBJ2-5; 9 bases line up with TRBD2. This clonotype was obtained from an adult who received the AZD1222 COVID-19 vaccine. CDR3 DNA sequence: TGTGCCAGCAGCGTCGCGGGAGGGAGTGAGACCCAGTACTTC. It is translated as CASSVAGGSETQYF.